The next 23 T cell receptor beta chains were all read from a single sample in a study of cytomegalovirus exposure and HLA in healthy donors. Researchers ran the PCR with 60 Vbeta and 13 Jbeta primers. Libraries were prepared by immunoSEQ multiplex PCR; TCRdb keeps only in-frame clonotypes and omits some of them. The sample has some 130,000 clones; about 68% are singletons. The sequenced sample was PBMCs. The origin of the receptors is a human donor in good health.

The chain combines TRBV28 with TRBJ2-5; no reliable D call. The germline CDR1 and CDR2 sequences are MDHEN and SYDVKM. V was shortened by 6 bases and J by 1 base, with 12 bases between the two germline ends. The CDR3 consists of 14 residues. Here the CDR3 reads CASSLPNFQETQYF. Here the CDR3 DNA reads TGTGCCAGCAGCCTGCCGAACTTCCAAGAGACCCAGTACTTC.

This sequence joins TRBV2 and TRBJ1-5; 8 bases line up with TRBD1. J was trimmed by 2 bases and V by 7 bases; bases with no gene match: 7. Germline-derived CDR1 and CDR2 are SNHLY and FYNNEI. This CDR3 has 15 residues. CDR3 nucleotide sequence: TGTGCCAGCATCACGGACAGGGCCGGCAATCAGCCCCAGCATTTT. This sequence encodes CASITDRAGNQPQHF.

CDR3 protein: CASSLVVGPSGSYTDTQYF. CDR3 nucleotide sequence: TGTGCCAGCAGTTTAGTGGTGGGGCCTAGCGGGAGTTACACAGATACGCAGTATTTT. This sequence joins TRBV28 and TRBJ2-3, with TRBD2 matching over 10 bases. The junction had 13 bases not matched to a gene; V was cut back by 2 bases and J by 2 bases. The CDR3 sequence is 19 residues long. CDR1 MDHEN and CDR2 SYDVKM come from the germline V gene.

The chain employs TRBV5-4 and TRBJ2-7, with TRBD2 identical over 9 bases. Germline assignment: CDR1 SGHNT and CDR2 YYREEE (reference sequence). V lost 4 bases, J lost 2 bases, and 7 bases stayed unmatched. The CDR3 length is 15 residues. This chain's CDR3 is CASSPRLAAPYEQYF. The CDR3 DNA is TGTGCCAGCAGCCCCAGACTAGCGGCACCCTACGAGCAGTACTTC. Based on the CDR3 plus reference TRBV5-4 and TRBJ2-7, the full variable domain is ETGVTQSPTHLIKTRGQQVTLRCSSQSGHNTVSWYQQALGQGPQFIFQYYREEENGRGNFPPRFSGLQFPNYSSELNVNALELDDSALYLCASSPRLAAPYEQYFGPGTRLTVT.

CDR3 sequence reads: CASRIYRGAGDTQYF. In nucleotides, the CDR3 is TGCGCCAGCAGGATTTACAGGGGCGCGGGAGATACGCAGTATTTT. This chain links TRBV5-1 with TRBJ2-3; TRBD1 matches 7 bases. There are 15 residues in the CDR3. J lost 5 bases, V lost 5 bases, and 11 bases had no gene match. The germline V gene encodes CDR1 SGHRS and CDR2 YFSETQ.

This clone came up a few times. This chain's CDR3 is CASSPTGDTQYF. CDR3 coding DNA: TGCGCCAGCAGCCCAACCGGGGATACGCAGTATTTT. The chain recombines TRBV4-1 with TRBJ2-3, with D uncertain. Trimming removed 4 bases at V and 6 bases at J, with 8 bases between. The germline V gene encodes CDR1 MGHRA and CDR2 YSYEKL. The CDR3 loop spans 12 amino acids.

This chain joins TRBV29-1 and TRBJ2-1; D might be TRBD1 (6 bases). CDR1 and CDR2 from the germline V gene are SQVTM and ANQGSEA. The V end lost 2 bases, the J end lost 8 bases, and 13 bases lay between the germline ends. The CDR3 is made up of 13 amino acids. DNA of the CDR3: TGCAGCGTTGAACCTCGACCAGGGGATGAGCAGTTCTTC. This gives the protein CSVEPRPGDEQFF.

The chain carries TRBV7-9 and TRBJ1-2; the D is unclear. The CDR3 length is 13 residues. The V gene's germline CDR1 is SEHNR and CDR2 FQNEAQ (reference sequence). V shed 1 base and J shed 8 bases, with 11 bases lying between them. CDR3 DNA: TGTGCCAGCAGCTTAGACCTCTTAGCCGGCTACACCTTC. Its translation: CASSLDLLAGYTF.

The J gene is TRBJ2-3, the V gene TRBV28; TRBD1 is a possible D gene (5 bases). The CDR3 consists of 17 residues. CDR1 MDHEN and CDR2 SYDVKM come from the germline V gene. Trimming removed 5 bases at V and 5 bases at J, with 23 bases between. In nucleotides, the CDR3 is TGTGCCAGCAGTCCCCCCATTGGGGCATTTCTTGGAGATACGCAGTATTTT. It specifies CASSPPIGAFLGDTQYF. Supplemented by reference TRBV28 and TRBJ2-3, the full variable domain reads DVKVTQSSRYLVKRTGEKVFLECVQDMDHENMFWYRQDPGLGLRLIYFSYDVKMKEKGDIPEGYSVSREKKERFSLILESASTNQTSMYLCASSPPIGAFLGDTQYFGPGTRLTVL.

This clone was detected only a few times. This CDR3 reads CASSAVSGTWVGAFF. The CDR3 DNA follows: TGTGCCAGCAGCGCCGTATCCGGGACATGGGTTGGAGCTTTCTTT. The chain uses TRBV9 and TRBJ1-1; maybe TRBD1 (6 bases). Germline V gene lookup returns CDR1 SGDLS and CDR2 YYNGEE. V shed 3 bases and J shed 10 bases, with 22 bases lying between them. The CDR3 covers 15 residues. Combining the CDR3 with reference TRBV9 and TRBJ1-1 gives the whole variable domain DSGVTQTPKHLITATGQRVTLRCSPRSGDLSVYWYQQSLDQGLQFLIQYYNGEERAKGNILERFSAQQFPDLHSELNLSSLELGDSALYFCASSAVSGTWVGAFFGQGTRLTVV.

The CDR3 protein is CSAGVGSYEQYF. The CDR3 DNA follows: TGCAGCGCGGGTGTCGGCTCCTACGAGCAGTACTTC. The chain employs TRBV29-1 and TRBJ2-5; no firm D call. The DNA end is a closer match to TRBJ2-7, so the J assignment may be wrong. The germline V gene has CDR1 SQVTM and CDR2 ANQGSEA. The CDR3 has 12 residues.

This chain links TRBV11-2 with TRBJ2-1, with 7 bases identical to TRBD1. Germline V gives CDR1 SGHAT, CDR2 FQNNGV. The V gene end was trimmed by 1 base and the J gene end by 0 bases; junction bases not matched to a gene: 3. The CDR3 is made up of 16 amino acids. CDR3 region: CASSLARDSSYNEQFF. The CDR3 nucleotides are TGTGCCAGCAGCTTAGCCCGGGACAGCTCCTACAATGAGCAGTTCTTC.

V usage is TRBV27 and J usage is TRBJ2-7, with 13 bases that match TRBD2. The germline CDR1 and CDR2 sequences are MNHEY and SMNVEV (reference sequence). V shed 4 bases and J 6 bases; nucleotides not matched to a gene: 6. CDR3 length: 15 amino acids. DNA of the CDR3: TGTGCCAGCAGTTCACGGACTAGCGGGAGTAGCGAGCAGTACTTC. Translation: CASSSRTSGSSEQYF.

This clone was seen more than once but under ten times. The chain employs TRBV15 and TRBJ1-5; D remains unclear. Germline V CDR1 and CDR2: LNHNV, YYDKDF (reference sequence). CDR3 length equals 15 residues. Trimming pared 0 bases from V and 3 bases from J, leaving 9 bases between. The DNA of the CDR3 is TGTGCCACCAGCAGAGATCAAGGACTCAATCAGCCCCAGCATTTT. Translated: CATSRDQGLNQPQHF.

This chain joins TRBV6-5 and TRBJ1-4; possible D gene TRBD1, 5 bases. There are 15 residues in the CDR3. Germline V gives CDR1 MNHEY, CDR2 SVGAGI. V lost 0 bases, J lost 5 bases, and 10 bases lay in between. CDR3 sequence: CASSYSRRGNEKLFF. The CDR3 DNA follows: TGTGCCAGCAGTTACTCCCGGCGGGGGAATGAAAAACTGTTTTTT.

This chain joins TRBV27 and TRBJ2-1; TRBD2 matches at 8 bases. Germline V gene data show CDR1 as MNHEY and CDR2 as SMNVEV (reference sequence). V was clipped by 5 bases and J by 5 bases; unmatched bases: 11. This CDR3 has 16 residues. CDR3 amino acids: CASSLLIGTRNNEQFF. CDR3 coding DNA: TGTGCCAGCAGTCTTCTTATCGGGACTAGGAACAATGAGCAGTTCTTC.

The gene calls are TRBV19 and TRBJ2-2, with 9 bases identical to TRBD1. V gave up 2 bases and J gave up 5 bases; unmatched junction bases: 3. The CDR3 is 15 amino acids. Per the germline V gene, CDR1 is LNHDA and CDR2 is SQIVND (reference sequence). DNA for the CDR3: TGTGCCAGTAGTATAACAGGGGGCCGAACCGGGGAGCTGTTTTTT. Translation gives CASSITGGRTGELFF.

V and J are TRBV6-6 and TRBJ2-7, with TRBD1 matching over 7 bases. The CDR3 is 15 residues long. Germline CDR1 reads MNHNY; CDR2 reads SVGAGI (reference sequence). After removal of 5 bases from V and 2 bases from J, the junction contained 9 bases not matched to a gene. CDR3 bases: TGTGCCAGCAGTCCCGACAGGGTTGTCACCTACGAGCAGTACTTC. It yields the protein CASSPDRVVTYEQYF.

A word on this clone: A junction end diverges from the germline sequence, so it may reflect a read error. The chain is built from TRBV28 and TRBJ2-7; TRBD2 is a possible D gene (5 bases). This CDR3 comprises 15 residues. Per the germline V gene, CDR1 is MDHEN and CDR2 is SYDVKM. The CDR3 region is CASSLFSGSSHEQYF. CDR3 coding DNA: TGTGCCAGCAGTTTATTCAGCGGAAGCTCCCACGAGCAGTACTTC.

This clone has only a few counts. This chain connects TRBV11-2 to TRBJ2-1; 13 bases are shared with TRBD2. Trimming removed 1 base from V and 8 bases from J; junction bases left unmatched: 11. This CDR3 comprises 18 residues. CDR1 SGHAT and CDR2 FQNNGV come from the germline V gene. As DNA, the CDR3 is TGTGCCAGCAGCTTAGCGGGGCTCGGACTAGCGGGAGTGGATGAGCAGTTCTTC. Protein: CASSLAGLGLAGVDEQFF.

This clone was seen only a few times. Here the CDR3 reads CASSLGWRGLASYEQYF. The CDR3 bases are TGTGCCAGCAGCCTGGGGTGGCGTGGACTAGCTTCCTACGAGCAGTACTTC. The rearrangement uses TRBV7-2 and TRBJ2-7; 8 nucleotides line up with TRBD2. Germline trimming cut 5 bases from V and 1 base from J; bases unmatched to any gene: 13. Germline V gives CDR1 SGHTA, CDR2 FQGNSA. There are 17 residues in the CDR3.

The chain combines TRBV11-2 with TRBJ2-3; D is unclear. Germline-derived CDR1 and CDR2 are SGHAT and FQNNGV. The CDR3 covers 13 residues. Trimming took 1 base from V and 2 from J, leaving 4 bases between them. CDR3 DNA sequence: TGTGCCAGCAGCTTAGTAATCACAGATACGCAGTATTTT. Amino acids: CASSLVITDTQYF.

A few counts support this clone. V gene TRBV11-2 combines with J gene TRBJ1-2, with D uncertain. CDR3 size: 14 residues. Germline V gives CDR1 SGHAT, CDR2 FQNNGV. Between the trimmed V and J ends, which lost 0 bases and 1 base, there was a span of 6 bases. The CDR3 bases are TGTGCCAGCAGCTTAGAGCGTCTTAACTATGGCTACACCTTC. It codes for CASSLERLNYGYTF.